This T cell receptor beta chain derives from a study of cytomegalovirus exposure and HLA in healthy donors. This clone turned up a few times. Germline V gene lookup returns CDR1 GTSNPN and CDR2 SVGIG (reference sequence). Trimming removed 0 bases at V and 7 bases at J, with 10 bases between. The CDR3 length is 13 residues. Measured with immunoSEQ multiplex PCR; TCRdb has only the in-frame clones, and not every one. The sample has tens of thousands of clones, 89% seen once. The sequencing input was PBMCs. This receptor was taken from a woman in her late teens or twenties in good health and CMV-seronegative. This chain links TRBV30 with TRBJ1-5, with D hard to call. The CDR3 DNA sequence: TGTGCCTGGAGTGTAGAAGGGAGGCAGCCCCAGCATTTT. Translating gives CAWSVEGRQPQHF.